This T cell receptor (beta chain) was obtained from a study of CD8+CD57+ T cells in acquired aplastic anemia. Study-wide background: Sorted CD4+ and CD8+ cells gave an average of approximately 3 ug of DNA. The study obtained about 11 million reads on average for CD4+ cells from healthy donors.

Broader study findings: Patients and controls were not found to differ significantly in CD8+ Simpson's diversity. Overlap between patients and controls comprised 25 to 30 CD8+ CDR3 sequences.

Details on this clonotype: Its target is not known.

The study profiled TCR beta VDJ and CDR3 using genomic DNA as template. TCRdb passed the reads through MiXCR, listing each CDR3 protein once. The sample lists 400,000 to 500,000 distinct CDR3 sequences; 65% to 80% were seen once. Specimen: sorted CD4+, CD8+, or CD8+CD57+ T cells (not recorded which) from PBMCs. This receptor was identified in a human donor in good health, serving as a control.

The CDR3, as DNA: TGTGCCAGCAGACCGGGACACGTCGAGCAGTACTTC. This translates into CASRPGHVEQYF. This sequence joins TRBV6-9 and TRBJ2-7, with a weak D call TRBD1 (6 bases). Trimming removed 6 bases at V and 6 bases at J, with 12 bases between. The length of the CDR3 is 12 residues. Germline-derived CDR1 and CDR2 are MNHGY and SVAAGI.